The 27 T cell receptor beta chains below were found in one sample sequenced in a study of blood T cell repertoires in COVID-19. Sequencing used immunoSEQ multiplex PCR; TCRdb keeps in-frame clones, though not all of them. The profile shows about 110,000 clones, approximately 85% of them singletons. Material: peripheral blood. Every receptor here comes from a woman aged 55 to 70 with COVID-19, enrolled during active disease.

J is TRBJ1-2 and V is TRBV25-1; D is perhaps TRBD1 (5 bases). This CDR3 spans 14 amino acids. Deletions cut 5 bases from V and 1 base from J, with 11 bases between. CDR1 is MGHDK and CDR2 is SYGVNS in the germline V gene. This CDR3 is CASSYLTVNYGYTF. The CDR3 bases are TGTGCCAGCAGTTACCTGACAGTTAACTATGGCTACACCTTC.

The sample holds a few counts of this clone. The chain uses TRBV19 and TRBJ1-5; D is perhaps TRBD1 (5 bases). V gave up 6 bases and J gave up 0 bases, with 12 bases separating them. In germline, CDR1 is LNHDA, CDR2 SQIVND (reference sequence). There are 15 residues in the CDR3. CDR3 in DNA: TGTGCCAGTAGCCTGCTGGACATTAGCAATCAGCCCCAGCATTTT. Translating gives CASSLLDISNQPQHF.

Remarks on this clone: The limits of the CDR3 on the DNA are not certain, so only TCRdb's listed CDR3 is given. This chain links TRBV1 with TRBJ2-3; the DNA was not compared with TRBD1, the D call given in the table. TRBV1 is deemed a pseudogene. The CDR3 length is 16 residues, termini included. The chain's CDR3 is CTSSQVVGRGTDTQYF.

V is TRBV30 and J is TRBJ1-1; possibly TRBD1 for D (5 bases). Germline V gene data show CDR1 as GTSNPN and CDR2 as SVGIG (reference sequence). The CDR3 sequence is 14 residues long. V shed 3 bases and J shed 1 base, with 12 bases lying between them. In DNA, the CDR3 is TGTGCCTGGAGGTCGCATGACAGGAACACTGAAGCTTTCTTT. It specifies CAWRSHDRNTEAFF.

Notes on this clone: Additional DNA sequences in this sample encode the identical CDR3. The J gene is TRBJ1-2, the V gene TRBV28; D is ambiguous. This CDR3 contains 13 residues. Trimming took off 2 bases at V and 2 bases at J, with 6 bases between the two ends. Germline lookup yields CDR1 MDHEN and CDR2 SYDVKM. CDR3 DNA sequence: TGTGCCAGCAGTTTAGGCAGGAACTATGGCTACACCTTC. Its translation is CASSLGRNYGYTF.

This CDR3 reads CASSLDRGLFQPQHF. CDR3 coding DNA: TGTGCCAGCAGCTTGGACAGGGGCCTATTTCAGCCCCAGCATTTT. The chain combines TRBV5-5 with TRBJ1-5; TRBD1 aligns across 7 bases. CDR3 length: 15 residues. Losses at the gene ends were 0 bases for V and 6 bases for J; bases not matched to a gene: 6. Germline V gene sequence: CDR1 SGHKS, CDR2 YYEKEE (reference sequence).

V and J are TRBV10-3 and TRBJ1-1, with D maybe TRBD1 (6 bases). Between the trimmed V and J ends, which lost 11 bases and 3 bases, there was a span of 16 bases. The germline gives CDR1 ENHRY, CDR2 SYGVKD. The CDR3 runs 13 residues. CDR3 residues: CASRGKVDTEAFF. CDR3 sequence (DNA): TGTGCCTCAAGGGGGAAAGTGGACACTGAAGCTTTCTTT.

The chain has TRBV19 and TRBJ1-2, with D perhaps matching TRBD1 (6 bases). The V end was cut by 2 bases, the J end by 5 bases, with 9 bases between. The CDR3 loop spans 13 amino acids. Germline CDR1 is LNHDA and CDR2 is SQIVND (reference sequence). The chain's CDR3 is CASSIWGRYGYTF. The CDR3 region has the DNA TGTGCCAGTAGTATATGGGGGCGGTATGGCTACACCTTC. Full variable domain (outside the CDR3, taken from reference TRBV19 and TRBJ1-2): DGGITQSPKYLFRKEGQNVTLSCEQNLNHDAMYWYRQDPGQGLRLIYYSQIVNDFQKGDIAEGYSVSREKKESFPLTVTSAQKNPTAFYLCASSIWGRYGYTFGSGTRLTVV.

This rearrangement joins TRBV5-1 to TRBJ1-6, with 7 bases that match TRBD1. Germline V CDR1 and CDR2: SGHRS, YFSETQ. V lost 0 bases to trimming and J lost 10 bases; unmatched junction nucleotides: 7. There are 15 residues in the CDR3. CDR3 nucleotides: TGCGCCAGCAGCTTGGAGGGGGCAGAATCCTCACCCCTCCACTTT. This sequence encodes CASSLEGAESSPLHF. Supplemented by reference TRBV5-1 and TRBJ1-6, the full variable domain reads KAGVTQTPRYLIKTRGQQVTLSCSPISGHRSVSWYQQTPGQGLQFLFEYFSETQRNKGNFPGRFSGRQFSNSRSEMNVSTLELGDSALYLCASSLEGAESSPLHFGNGTRLTVT.

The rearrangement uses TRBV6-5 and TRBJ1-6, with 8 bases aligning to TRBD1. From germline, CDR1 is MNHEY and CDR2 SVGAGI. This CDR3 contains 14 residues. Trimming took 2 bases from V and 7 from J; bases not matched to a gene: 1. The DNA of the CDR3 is TGTGCCAGCAGTTACGGGACAGGCAATTCACCCCTCCACTTT. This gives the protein CASSYGTGNSPLHF.

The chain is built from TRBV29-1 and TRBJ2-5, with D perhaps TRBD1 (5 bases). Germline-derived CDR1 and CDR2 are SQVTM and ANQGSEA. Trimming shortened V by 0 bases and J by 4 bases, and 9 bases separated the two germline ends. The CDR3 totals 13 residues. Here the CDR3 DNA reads TGCAGCGTTGAAGACAAGGGGATAGAGACCCAGTACTTC. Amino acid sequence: CSVEDKGIETQYF.

The CDR3 DNA reads TGTGCCAGCAGCTCCGGGACTATGAAGTTCTTC. This sequence encodes CASSSGTMKFF. The chain employs TRBV7-8 and TRBJ2-1; TRBD2 matches at 7 bases. After removal of 4 bases from V and 14 bases from J, the junction contained 5 bases not matched to a gene. Germline CDR1 reads SGHVS; CDR2 reads FQNEAQ. The CDR3 contains 11 residues.

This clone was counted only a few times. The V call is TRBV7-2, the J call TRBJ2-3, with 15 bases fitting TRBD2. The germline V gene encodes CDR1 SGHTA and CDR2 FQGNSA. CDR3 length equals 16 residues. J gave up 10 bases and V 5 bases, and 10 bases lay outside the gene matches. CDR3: CASSPRTSGGAISQYF. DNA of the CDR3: TGTGCCAGCAGCCCACGGACTAGCGGGGGGGCTATCTCGCAGTATTTT.

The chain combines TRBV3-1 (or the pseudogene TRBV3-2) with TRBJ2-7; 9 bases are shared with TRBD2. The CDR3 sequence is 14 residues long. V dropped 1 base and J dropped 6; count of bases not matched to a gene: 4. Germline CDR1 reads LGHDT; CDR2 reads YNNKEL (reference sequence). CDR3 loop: CASSQVWTSVEQYF. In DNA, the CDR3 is TGTGCCAGCAGCCAAGTTTGGACTAGCGTCGAGCAGTACTTC.

Written as DNA, the CDR3 is TGTGCCAGTAGCCCCGGGGGGGACGGCGGTCAGCCCCAGCATTTT. Protein product: CASSPGGDGGQPQHF. The chain uses TRBV19 and TRBJ1-5; TRBD1 might be the D (5 bases). CDR3 size: 15 residues. Trimming shortened V by 6 bases and J by 6 bases, and 18 bases separated the two germline ends. CDR1 and CDR2 from the germline V gene are LNHDA and SQIVND (reference sequence).

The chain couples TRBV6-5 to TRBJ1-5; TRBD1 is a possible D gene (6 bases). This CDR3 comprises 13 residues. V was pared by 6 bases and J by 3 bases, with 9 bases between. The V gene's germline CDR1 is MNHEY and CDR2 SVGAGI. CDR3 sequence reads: CASRRDINQPQHF. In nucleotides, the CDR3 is TGTGCCAGCAGACGGGACATCAATCAGCCCCAGCATTTT.

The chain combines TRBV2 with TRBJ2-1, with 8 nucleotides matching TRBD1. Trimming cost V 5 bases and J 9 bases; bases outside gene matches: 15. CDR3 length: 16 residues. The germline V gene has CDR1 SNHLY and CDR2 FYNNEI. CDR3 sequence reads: CASSTPLTGAYGEQFF. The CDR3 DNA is TGTGCCAGCAGTACCCCCTTGACAGGGGCATACGGTGAGCAGTTCTTC.

CDR3 sequence reads: CASSISGYSYEQYF. In DNA form, the CDR3 reads TGTGCCAGCAGCATTAGCGGGTACTCCTACGAGCAGTACTTC. The gene calls are TRBV9 and TRBJ2-7; 7 bases are a match to TRBD2. CDR1 is SGDLS, CDR2 YYNGEE, per germline. The V and J ends lost 4 bases and 0 bases, in that order; junction bases with no gene match: 4. CDR3 length equals 14 residues.

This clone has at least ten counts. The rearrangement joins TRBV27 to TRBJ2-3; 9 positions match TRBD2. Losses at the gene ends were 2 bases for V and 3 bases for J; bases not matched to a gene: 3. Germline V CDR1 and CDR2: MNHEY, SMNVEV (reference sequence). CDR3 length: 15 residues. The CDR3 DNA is TGTGCCAGCAGTTTAAGCCTAGCGGGGACAGATACGCAGTATTTT. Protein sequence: CASSLSLAGTDTQYF.

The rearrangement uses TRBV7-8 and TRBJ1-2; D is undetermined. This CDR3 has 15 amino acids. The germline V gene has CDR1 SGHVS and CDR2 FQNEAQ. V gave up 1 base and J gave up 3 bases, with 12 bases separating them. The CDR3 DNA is TGTGCCAGCAGCTTAGGGGCGGGCGCTCACTATGGCTACACCTTC. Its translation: CASSLGAGAHYGYTF.

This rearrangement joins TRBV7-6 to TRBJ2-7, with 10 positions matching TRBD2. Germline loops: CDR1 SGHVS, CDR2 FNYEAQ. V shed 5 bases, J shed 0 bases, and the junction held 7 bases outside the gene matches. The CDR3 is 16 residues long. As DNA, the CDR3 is TGTGCCAGCAGCACATGGACTAGCGGATCCTCCTACGAGCAGTACTTC. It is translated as CASSTWTSGSSYEQYF.

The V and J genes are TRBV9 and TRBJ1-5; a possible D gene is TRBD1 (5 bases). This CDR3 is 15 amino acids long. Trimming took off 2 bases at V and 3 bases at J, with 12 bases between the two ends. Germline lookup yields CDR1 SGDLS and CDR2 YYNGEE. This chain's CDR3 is CASSVRDSLNQPQHF. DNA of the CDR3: TGTGCCAGCAGCGTTCGAGACAGCCTCAATCAGCCCCAGCATTTT.

The CDR3 DNA is TGTGCCAGCAAAAGACAGGCTGGGGAGACCCAGTACTTC. This encodes CASKRQAGETQYF. The V and J genes are TRBV6-5 and TRBJ2-5; D possibly corresponds to TRBD1 (6 bases). The CDR3 runs to 13 residues. CDR1 is MNHEY, CDR2 SVGAGI, per germline. Trimming left V 7 bases short and J 5 bases short, with 14 bases between.

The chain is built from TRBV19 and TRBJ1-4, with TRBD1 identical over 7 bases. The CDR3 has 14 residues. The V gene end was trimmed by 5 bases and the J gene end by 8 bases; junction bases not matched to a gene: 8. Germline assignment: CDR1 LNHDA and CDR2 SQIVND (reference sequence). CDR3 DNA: TGTGCCAGTAGTGAAAGACAGGGTTGGGAAAAACTGTTTTTT. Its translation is CASSERQGWEKLFF.

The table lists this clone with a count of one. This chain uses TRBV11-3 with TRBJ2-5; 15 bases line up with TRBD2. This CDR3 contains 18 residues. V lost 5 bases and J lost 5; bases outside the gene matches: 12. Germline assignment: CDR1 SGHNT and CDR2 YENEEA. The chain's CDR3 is CASSPGLAGGVGLETQYF. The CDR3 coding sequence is TGTGCCAGCAGCCCGGGACTAGCGGGGGGTGTGGGTTTGGAGACCCAGTACTTC.

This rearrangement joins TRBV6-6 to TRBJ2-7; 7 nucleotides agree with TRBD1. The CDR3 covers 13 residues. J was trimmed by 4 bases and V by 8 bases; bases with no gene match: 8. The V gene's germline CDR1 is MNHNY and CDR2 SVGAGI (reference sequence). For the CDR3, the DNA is TGTGCCAGCGAAGGGGGCCCGGGATACGAGCAGTACTTC. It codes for CASEGGPGYEQYF.

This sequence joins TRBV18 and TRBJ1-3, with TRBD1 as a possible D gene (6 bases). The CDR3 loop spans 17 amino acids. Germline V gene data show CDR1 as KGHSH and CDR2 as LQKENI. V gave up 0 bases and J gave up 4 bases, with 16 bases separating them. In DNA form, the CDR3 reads TGTGCCAGCTCACCACCTAAATCAGGGGCCGACGGAAACACCATATATTTT. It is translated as CASSPPKSGADGNTIYF.